The next 27 T cell receptor beta chains were all read from a single sample in a study of Graves' ophthalmopathy and Graves' hyperthyroidism. Amplifying from RNA transcripts, the study obtained TCR beta CDR3 regions. A first-round RT-PCR used HTBI primers, followed by a second-round multiplex PCR. TCRdb re-analysed the multiplex PCR reads in MiXCR, keeping a single row per CDR3 protein. The sample lists some 400,000 distinct CDR3 sequences, approximately 20% occurring once. The sequencing sample was made of peripheral blood. Source of these receptors: a woman under 30 with Graves' ophthalmopathy.

The sample holds many counts of this clonotype. The chain combines TRBV28 with TRBJ2-7, with 9 bases lining up with TRBD2. V trimming: 4 bases; J trimming: 4 bases; junction bases outside the gene matches: 8. The CDR3 has 15 amino acids. The germline V gene has CDR1 MDHEN and CDR2 SYDVKM. CDR3 region: CASSSPRGGEYEQYF. CDR3 nucleotides: TGTGCCAGCAGTTCCCCCCGCGGGGGGGAGTACGAGCAGTACTTC.

This clonotype was observed many times. The CDR3 protein is CASSPGETRNIQYF. CDR3 coding DNA: TGTGCCAGCAGCCCCGGGGAGACAAGAAACATTCAGTACTTC. The chain links TRBV28 to TRBJ2-4; weak D call: TRBD2 (5 bases). V was cut by 6 bases and J by 6 bases, with 15 bases left in between. CDR1 and CDR2 from the germline V gene are MDHEN and SYDVKM. The CDR3 runs 14 residues.

This clonotype was seen repeatedly, ten times or more. This rearrangement joins TRBV28 to TRBJ2-7, with D perhaps TRBD2 (6 bases). CDR1 is MDHEN and CDR2 is SYDVKM in the germline V gene. V was clipped by 6 bases and J by 6 bases, with 18 bases between them. This CDR3 spans 14 amino acids. CDR3 protein: CASSTPGTEGEQYF. The CDR3 DNA reads TGTGCCAGCAGCACCCCCGGGACTGAGGGCGAGCAGTACTTC.

The sample holds one count of this clonotype. V gene TRBV15 combines with J gene TRBJ2-4, with D perhaps being TRBD1 or TRBD2 (5 bases each). The germline gives CDR1 LNHNV, CDR2 YYDKDF (reference sequence). The CDR3 runs 12 residues. V lost 10 bases to trimming and J lost 7 bases, with 14 bases between them. In DNA, the CDR3 is TGTGCCAGCGCCGGGGCGGCGAACATTCAGTACTTC. Encoded protein: CASAGAANIQYF.

On this clonotype itself: One junction end does not reproduce the germline sequence, and a read error may be involved. This sequence joins TRBV6-2 or TRBV6-3 and TRBJ1-6; D unresolved. Germline-derived CDR1 and CDR2 are MNHEY and SVGEGT. This CDR3 is built from 16 residues. The CDR3 DNA reads as TGTGCCAGCACCTTAGACCGAAGCTCCTATAACTCACCCCCCCACTTT. Translated, it gives CASTLDRSSYNSPPHF.

This clonotype has just one count. The chain uses TRBV3-1 and TRBJ1-1; D unresolved. V lost 10 bases and J 5 bases, leaving 11 bases between the germline ends. The CDR3 totals 11 residues. CDR1 LGHDT and CDR2 YNNKEL come from the germline V gene (reference sequence). Here the CDR3 DNA reads TGTGCCAACCGATGGGGAACTGAAGCTTTCTTT. Amino acid sequence: CANRWGTEAFF.

This clonotype came up many times. The CDR3 DNA sequence: TGTGCCAGCAGCTTAGTAGGGGCCGAATTCGGGGTGAAGGGCAAGCAGTACTTC. Residues: CASSLVGAEFGVKGKQYF. The rearrangement uses TRBV11-2 and TRBJ2-7; the D gene could be TRBD1 or TRBD2 (5 bases each). Germline CDR1 reads SGHAT; CDR2 reads FQNNGV. This CDR3 has 18 amino acids. The V end lost 1 base, the J end lost 8 bases, and 27 bases lay between the germline ends.

There are many counts of this clonotype. This chain joins TRBV6-2 or TRBV6-3 and TRBJ1-1; unclear D gene. The germline V gene has CDR1 MNHEY and CDR2 SVGEGT. The CDR3 has 11 amino acids. V was trimmed by 10 bases and J by 3 bases, leaving 9 bases between them. The CDR3 loop reads CATLKDTEAFF. As DNA, the CDR3 is TGTGCCACCCTTAAGGACACTGAAGCTTTCTTT.

Ten or more counts support this clonotype. The chain links TRBV11-1 to TRBJ2-5, with 9 bases aligning to TRBD1. Germline CDR1 SGHAT, CDR2 FQDESV (reference sequence). The trim removed 6 bases at V and 2 bases at J, leaving 7 bases unmatched. The CDR3 totals 15 residues. The CDR3 here is CASRYAGTGQETQYF. The CDR3 bases are TGTGCCAGCAGATATGCCGGGACAGGGCAAGAGACCCAGTACTTC.

This clonotype was seen repeatedly, ten times or more. V and J are TRBV28 and TRBJ2-7; unclear D gene. Trimming removed 5 bases at V and 2 bases at J, with 10 bases between. Germline CDR1 is MDHEN and CDR2 is SYDVKM. The CDR3 covers 13 residues. As DNA, the CDR3 is TGTGCCAGCAGTCCCGGATGGCCCTACGAGCAGTACTTC. As protein: CASSPGWPYEQYF.

The rearrangement joins TRBV7-8 to TRBJ2-5; D is unclear. V lost 4 bases, J lost 4 bases, and 13 bases lay in between. From germline, CDR1 is SGHVS and CDR2 FQNEAQ. This CDR3 is built from 14 residues. This CDR3 reads CASSSGGVRETQYF. The DNA for the CDR3 is TGTGCCAGCAGCTCCGGTGGGGTCCGAGAGACCCAGTACTTC.

This clonotype was detected ten times or more. The genes are TRBV20-1 and TRBJ2-5, with TRBD1 identical over 7 bases. J was trimmed by 0 bases and V by 3 bases; bases with no gene match: 7. CDR1 is DFQATT and CDR2 is SNEGSKA in the germline V gene (reference sequence). The CDR3 covers 15 residues. The DNA of the CDR3 is TGCAGTGCTAGGGAGCCCAGGGGGAACCAAGAGACCCAGTACTTC. Its protein product is CSAREPRGNQETQYF.

The table lists this clonotype with many counts. The V gene is TRBV6-2 or TRBV6-3, the J gene TRBJ2-5; perhaps D is TRBD1 or TRBD2 (6 bases each). Trimming left V 2 bases short and J 5 bases short, with 15 bases between. Germline CDR1 and CDR2: MNHEY and SVGEGT. CDR3 length: 15 residues. The CDR3 nucleotides read TGTGCCAGCAGTTACACCCGGCAGGGGAGGGAGACCCAGTACTTC. This codes for CASSYTRQGRETQYF.

The rearrangement links TRBV10-3 to TRBJ2-7, with D maybe TRBD1 (7 bases). The germline V gene encodes CDR1 ENHRY and CDR2 SYGVKD. V lost 7 bases and J lost 2, with 21 bases in between. This CDR3 has 16 amino acids. CDR3 loop: CAITGGRSTGPYEQYF. CDR3 bases: TGTGCCATCACAGGGGGGCGGTCGACAGGACCCTACGAGCAGTACTTC.

This clonotype was counted ten times or more. The CDR3 sequence: CASSSTGGPQYF. CDR3 coding DNA: TGTGCCAGCAGCTCTACAGGGGGCCCCCAGTACTTC. V usage is TRBV7-3 and J usage is TRBJ2-5; TRBD1 aligns across 9 bases. The V gene's germline CDR1 is SGHTA and CDR2 FQGTGA. The CDR3 spans 12 residues. V shed 4 bases, J shed 9 bases, and the junction held 3 bases outside the gene matches.

There are many counts of this clonotype. The chain recombines TRBV6-2 or TRBV6-3 with TRBJ1-5; no clear D gene. Germline values: CDR1 MNHEY, CDR2 SVGEGT. The V and J ends lost 4 bases and 2 bases respectively, with 15 bases between them. The CDR3 runs 16 residues. CDR3 protein: CASSSLLGSGNQPQHF. CDR3 coding DNA: TGTGCCAGCAGTTCCCTCCTCGGGTCGGGCAATCAGCCCCAGCATTTT.

This clonotype was seen more than once but under ten times. The CDR3 region is CASSATGTGRDEQYF. Written as DNA, the CDR3 is TGTGCCAGCAGCGCCACCGGGACAGGTCGGGACGAGCAGTACTTC. J is TRBJ2-7 and V is TRBV6-1; 8 positions match TRBD1. The trim removed 6 bases at V and 5 bases at J, leaving 12 bases unmatched. This CDR3 has 15 amino acids. Germline CDR1 MNHNS, CDR2 SASEGT.

CDR3 nucleotides: TGTGCCAGCAGCCACCACAGGGGGCAGCCCCCCCTGAACACTGAAGCTTTCTTT. Its translation is CASSHHRGQPPLNTEAFF. The V and J genes are TRBV3-1 and TRBJ1-1, with 9 bases identical to TRBD1. Germline V gene sequence: CDR1 LGHDT, CDR2 YNNKEL (reference sequence). The CDR3 loop spans 18 amino acids. V lost 3 bases to trimming and J lost 0 bases; unmatched junction nucleotides: 11. Looking up the rest from reference TRBV3-1 and TRBJ1-1 gives the full variable domain: DTAVSQTPKYLVTQMGNDKSIKCEQNLGHDTMYWYKQDSKKFLKIMFSYNNKELIINETVPNRFSPKSPDKAHLNLHINSLELGDSAVYFCASSHHRGQPPLNTEAFFGQGTRLTVV.

The table lists this clonotype with many counts. The chain carries TRBV6-1 and TRBJ2-7; a weak D match, TRBD2 (5 bases). Trimming cost V 6 bases and J 3 bases, with 15 bases left between them. CDR1 MNHNS and CDR2 SASEGT come from the germline V gene. This CDR3 comprises 14 residues. DNA of the CDR3: TGTGCCAGCAGATTTTCTATAGGACTCTACGAGCAGTACTTC. This translates into CASRFSIGLYEQYF.

This chain links TRBV20-1 with TRBJ2-5, with 8 bases identical to TRBD1. This CDR3 region has 12 residues. The junction had 6 bases not matched to a gene; V was cut back by 7 bases and J by 5 bases. CDR1 is DFQATT and CDR2 is SNEGSKA in the germline V gene (reference sequence). The CDR3 DNA follows: TGCAGTGTCGCGACAGGGGAGGAGACCCAGTACTTC. The encoded protein is CSVATGEETQYF.

This clonotype was seen many times. This chain connects TRBV28 to TRBJ1-2; perhaps TRBD1 as D (5 bases). V was clipped by 4 bases and J by 2 bases, with 14 bases between them. CDR3 size: 15 residues. Germline V CDR1 and CDR2: MDHEN, SYDVKM. The CDR3 reads CASSSEDSLNYGYTF. For the CDR3, the DNA is TGTGCCAGCAGTTCCGAAGACAGCCTAAACTATGGCTACACCTTC.

The J gene is TRBJ2-7, the V gene TRBV28; TRBD1 matches at 9 bases. Germline V gene data show CDR1 as MDHEN and CDR2 as SYDVKM. The CDR3 contains 12 residues. The ends lost 7 bases at V and 6 bases at J; junction bases unmatched: 4. The CDR3 loop reads CASNRGLGEQYF. In DNA form, the CDR3 reads TGTGCCAGCAACAGGGGGCTGGGCGAGCAGTACTTC. The full variable domain, its missing parts supplied by reference TRBV28 and TRBJ2-7, is DVKVTQSSRYLVKRTGEKVFLECVQDMDHENMFWYRQDPGLGLRLIYFSYDVKMKEKGDIPEGYSVSREKKERFSLILESASTNQTSMYLCASNRGLGEQYFGPGTRLTVT.

This clonotype was recorded at least ten times. The chain joins TRBV14 to TRBJ1-3; no firm D call. Trimming took 1 base from V and 1 from J, leaving 5 bases between them. The CDR3 consists of 14 residues. In germline, CDR1 is SGHDN, CDR2 FVKESK. The CDR3 here is CASSQAISGNTIYF. Here the CDR3 DNA reads TGTGCCAGCAGCCAAGCAATATCTGGAAACACCATATATTTT.

This clonotype was observed at least ten times. The chain couples TRBV3-1 to TRBJ1-2; D is unclear. Germline assignment: CDR1 LGHDT and CDR2 YNNKEL (reference sequence). CDR3 length: 12 amino acids. V was pared by 1 base and J by 6 bases, with 6 bases between. The CDR3 spells CASSQVRNGYTF. CDR3 sequence (DNA): TGTGCCAGCAGCCAAGTTAGAAATGGCTACACCTTC. Based on the CDR3 plus reference TRBV3-1 and TRBJ1-2, the full variable domain is DTAVSQTPKYLVTQMGNDKSIKCEQNLGHDTMYWYKQDSKKFLKIMFSYNNKELIINETVPNRFSPKSPDKAHLNLHINSLELGDSAVYFCASSQVRNGYTFGSGTRLTVV.

At least ten counts were recorded for this clonotype. The chain has TRBV24-1 and TRBJ1-1; unclear D gene. V lost 3 bases and J 0 bases, leaving 10 bases between the germline ends. The V gene's germline CDR1 is KGHDR and CDR2 SFDVKD. CDR3 length: 15 amino acids. The CDR3 DNA reads as TGTGCCACCAGTGATAGCACCCCGATGAACACTGAAGCTTTCTTT. It is translated as CATSDSTPMNTEAFF.

This clonotype showed up many times. The chain links TRBV30 to TRBJ2-2; D not certain. Germline loops: CDR1 GTSNPN, CDR2 SVGIG (reference sequence). The CDR3 runs 13 residues. V lost 0 bases, J lost 5 bases, and 7 bases lay in between. The CDR3 DNA is TGTGCCTGGAGTGTAGGGTATACCGGGGAGCTGTTTTTT. Its protein product is CAWSVGYTGELFF.

This clonotype came up a few times. The rearrangement links TRBV6-2 or TRBV6-3 to TRBJ2-5; 10 nucleotides align to TRBD1. Per germline, CDR1 MNHEY and CDR2 SVGEGT. After removal of 4 bases from V and 5 bases from J, the junction contained 7 bases not matched to a gene. The CDR3 spans 15 residues. The CDR3 nucleotides read TGTGCCAGCAGTTCCGGGACAGGGGTGATGGAGACCCAGTACTTC. Its protein is CASSSGTGVMETQYF.